This TCR beta chain is drawn from a study of blood T cell repertoires in COVID-19. The wider study: Acute and convalescent COVID-19 samples came from the United States, Italy and Spain. The cDNA or gDNA used as material had been derived from T cells, B-cell-depleted T cells, or PBMCs.

Original analysis: Amplification of reference gene primers was used by the study to estimate nucleated cell counts. TCRdb's copy holds only in-frame clones and misses some; the assay was immunoSEQ multiplex PCR. The DNA gave D and trimming, while V, J and clone size come from that table. The table has about 200,000 clones, 80% to 90% seen once. This clonotype originated in a woman aged 50 to 65 with acute or convalescent COVID-19. Input material: peripheral blood.

The CDR3 here is CASSPSYEQYF. CDR3 nucleotide sequence: TGTGCCAGCAGCCCTTCCTACGAGCAGTACTTC. The rearrangement links TRBV11-2 to TRBJ2-7; D call uncertain. Germline CDR1 reads SGHAT; CDR2 reads FQNNGV. V lost 5 bases, J lost 1 base, and 3 bases lay in between. The CDR3 loop spans 11 amino acids.